The present entry profiles one TCR beta chain with its context. CDR1 is SGHVS, CDR2 FQNEAQ, per germline. This CDR3 has 16 amino acids. The V segment lost 5 bases and the J segment 3 bases; nucleotides outside the gene matches: 6. This sample was taken from a study of blood T cell repertoires in COVID-19. At the level of the study: COVID-19 samples, acute and convalescent, were from the United States, Italy and Spain. T cells, B-cell-depleted T cells, or PBMCs supplied cDNA or gDNA.

Produced via immunoSEQ multiplex PCR; TCRdb's table is partial and in-frame only. The table shows 200,000 to 250,000 clones, with approximately 80% occurring only once. Individuals drawn from approximately 22 US areas were roughly 18 to 89 years old. Donors in Cohort 3 counted as recovered after two negative PCRs, clearance, or symptom resolution. Sequencing was carried out using PBMCs or T cells enriched from blood (not recorded which). This sequence originates from a man in his sixties who had recovered from COVID-19. The chain recombines TRBV7-8 with TRBJ2-1; the match to TRBD2 covers 11 bases. In DNA form, the CDR3 reads TGTGCCAGCAGCATAACTAGCGGGGGACACTACAATGAGCAGTTCTTC. Translated: CASSITSGGHYNEQFF.